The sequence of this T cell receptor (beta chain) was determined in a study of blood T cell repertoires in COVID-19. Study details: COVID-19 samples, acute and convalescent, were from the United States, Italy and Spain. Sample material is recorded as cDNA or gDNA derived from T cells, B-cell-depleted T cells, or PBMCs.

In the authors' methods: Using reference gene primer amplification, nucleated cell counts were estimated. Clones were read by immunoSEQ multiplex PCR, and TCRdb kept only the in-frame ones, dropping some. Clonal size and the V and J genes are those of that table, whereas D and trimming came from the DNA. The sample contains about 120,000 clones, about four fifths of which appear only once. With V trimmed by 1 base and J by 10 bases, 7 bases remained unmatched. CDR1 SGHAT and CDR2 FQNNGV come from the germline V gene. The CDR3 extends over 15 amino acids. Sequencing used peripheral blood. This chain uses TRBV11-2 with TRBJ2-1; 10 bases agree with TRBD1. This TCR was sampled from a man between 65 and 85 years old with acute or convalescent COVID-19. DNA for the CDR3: TGTGCCAGCAGCTTAGTTGGGACAGGGGCGGACGAGCAGTTCTTC. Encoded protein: CASSLVGTGADEQFF.